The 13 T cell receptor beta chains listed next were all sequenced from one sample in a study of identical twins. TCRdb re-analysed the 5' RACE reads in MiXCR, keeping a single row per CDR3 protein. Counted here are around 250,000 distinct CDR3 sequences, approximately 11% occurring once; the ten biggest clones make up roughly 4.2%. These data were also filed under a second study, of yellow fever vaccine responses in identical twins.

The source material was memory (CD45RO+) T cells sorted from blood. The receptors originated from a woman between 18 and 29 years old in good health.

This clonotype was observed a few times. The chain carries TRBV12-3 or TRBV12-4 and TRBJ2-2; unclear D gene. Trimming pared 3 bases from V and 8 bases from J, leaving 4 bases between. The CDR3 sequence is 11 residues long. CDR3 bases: TGTGCCAGCAGTTTCCAGGGGGAGCTGTTTTTT. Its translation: CASSFQGELFF.

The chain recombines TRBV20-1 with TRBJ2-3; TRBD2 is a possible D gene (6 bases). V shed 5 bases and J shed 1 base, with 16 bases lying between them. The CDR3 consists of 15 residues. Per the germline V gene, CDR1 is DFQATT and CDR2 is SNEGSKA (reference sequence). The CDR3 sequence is CSAAPSGLRTDTQYF. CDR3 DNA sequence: TGCAGTGCTGCCCCATCTGGACTACGCACAGATACGCAGTATTTT.

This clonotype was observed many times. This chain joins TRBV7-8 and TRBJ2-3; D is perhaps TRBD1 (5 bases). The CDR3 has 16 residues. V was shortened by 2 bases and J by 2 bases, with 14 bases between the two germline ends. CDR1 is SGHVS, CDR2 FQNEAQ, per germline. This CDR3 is CASSLHRRPYTDTQYF. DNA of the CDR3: TGTGCCAGCAGCTTACACAGGCGTCCCTACACAGATACGCAGTATTTT.

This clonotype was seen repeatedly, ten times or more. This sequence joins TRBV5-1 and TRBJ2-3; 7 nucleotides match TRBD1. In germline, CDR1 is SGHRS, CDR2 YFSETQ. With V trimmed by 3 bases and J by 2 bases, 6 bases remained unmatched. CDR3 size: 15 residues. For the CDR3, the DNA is TGCGCCAGCAGCTCGGACGGGACAGCCACAGATACGCAGTATTTT. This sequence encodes CASSSDGTATDTQYF.

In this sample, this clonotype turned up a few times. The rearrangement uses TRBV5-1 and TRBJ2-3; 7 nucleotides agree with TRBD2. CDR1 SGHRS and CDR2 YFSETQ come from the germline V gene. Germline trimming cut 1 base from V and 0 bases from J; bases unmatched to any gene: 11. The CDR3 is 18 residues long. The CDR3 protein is CASSLFGLVESSTDTQYF. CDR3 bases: TGCGCCAGCAGCTTGTTTGGACTAGTGGAATCTAGCACAGATACGCAGTATTTT.

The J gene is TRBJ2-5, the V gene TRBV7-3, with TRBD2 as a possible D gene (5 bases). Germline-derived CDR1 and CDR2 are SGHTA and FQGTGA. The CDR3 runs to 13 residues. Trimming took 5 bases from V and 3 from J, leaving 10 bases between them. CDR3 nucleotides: TGTGCCAGCAGCCGAGGGAAAAAAGAGACCCAGTACTTC. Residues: CASSRGKKETQYF. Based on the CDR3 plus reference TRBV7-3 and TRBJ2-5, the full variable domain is GAGVSQTPSNKVTEKGKYVELRCDPISGHTALYWYRQSLGQGPEFLIYFQGTGAADDSGLPNDRFFAVRPEGSVSTLKIQRTERGDSAVYLCASSRGKKETQYFGPGTRLLVL.

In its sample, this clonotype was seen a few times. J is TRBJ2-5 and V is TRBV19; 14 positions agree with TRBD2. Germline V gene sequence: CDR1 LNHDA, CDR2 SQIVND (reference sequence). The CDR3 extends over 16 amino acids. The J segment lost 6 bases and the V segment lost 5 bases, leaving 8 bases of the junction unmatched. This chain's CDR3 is CASSVGLAGVWKTQYF. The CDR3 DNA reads TGTGCCAGTAGTGTGGGACTAGCGGGGGTGTGGAAGACCCAGTACTTC. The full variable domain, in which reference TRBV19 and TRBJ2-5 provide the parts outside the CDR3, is DGGITQSPKYLFRKEGQNVTLSCEQNLNHDAMYWYRQDPGQGLRLIYYSQIVNDFQKGDIAEGYSVSREKKESFPLTVTSAQKNPTAFYLCASSVGLAGVWKTQYFGPGTRLLVL.

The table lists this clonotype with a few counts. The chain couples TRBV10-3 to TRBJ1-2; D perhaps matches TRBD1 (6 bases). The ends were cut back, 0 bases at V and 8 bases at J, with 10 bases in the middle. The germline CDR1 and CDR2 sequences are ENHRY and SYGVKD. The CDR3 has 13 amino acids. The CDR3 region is CAISESQGQGYTF. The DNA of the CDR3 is TGTGCCATCAGTGAGTCTCAGGGACAAGGCTACACCTTC.

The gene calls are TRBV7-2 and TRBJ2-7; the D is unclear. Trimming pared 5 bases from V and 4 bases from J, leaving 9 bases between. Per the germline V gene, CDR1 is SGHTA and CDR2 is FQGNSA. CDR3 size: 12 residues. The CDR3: CASSINVYEQYF. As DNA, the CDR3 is TGTGCCAGCAGCATAAATGTATACGAGCAGTACTTC. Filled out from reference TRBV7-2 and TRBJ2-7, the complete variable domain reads GAGVSQSPSNKVTEKGKDVELRCDPISGHTALYWYRQSLGQGLEFLIYFQGNSAPDKSGLPSDRFSAERTGGSVSTLTIQRTQQEDSAVYLCASSINVYEQYFGPGTRLTVT.

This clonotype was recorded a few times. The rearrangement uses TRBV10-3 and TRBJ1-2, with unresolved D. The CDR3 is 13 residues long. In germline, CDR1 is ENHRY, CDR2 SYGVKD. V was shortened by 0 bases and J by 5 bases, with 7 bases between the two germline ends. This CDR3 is CAISESLSYGYTF. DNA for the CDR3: TGTGCCATCAGTGAGTCCCTAAGTTATGGCTACACCTTC.

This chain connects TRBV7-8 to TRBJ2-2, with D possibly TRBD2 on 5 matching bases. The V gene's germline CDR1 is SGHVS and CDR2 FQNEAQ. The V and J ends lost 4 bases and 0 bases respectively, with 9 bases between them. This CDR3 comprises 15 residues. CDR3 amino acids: CASSWIGANTGELFF. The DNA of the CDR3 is TGTGCCAGCAGCTGGATCGGGGCGAACACCGGGGAGCTGTTTTTT.

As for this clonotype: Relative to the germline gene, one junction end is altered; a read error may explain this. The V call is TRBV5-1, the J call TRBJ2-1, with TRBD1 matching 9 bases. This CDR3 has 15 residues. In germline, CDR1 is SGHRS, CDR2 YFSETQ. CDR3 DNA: TGCGCCAGCAGCTTGAAGACAGGGGGTGTGAATGTGCAGTTCTTC. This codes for CASSLKTGGVNVQFF.

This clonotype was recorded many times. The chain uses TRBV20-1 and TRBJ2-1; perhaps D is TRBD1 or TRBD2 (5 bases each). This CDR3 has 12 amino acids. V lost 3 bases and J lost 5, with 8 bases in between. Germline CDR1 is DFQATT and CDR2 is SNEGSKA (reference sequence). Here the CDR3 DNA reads TGCAGTGCTAGCGGGGCGAACAATGAGCAGTTCTTC. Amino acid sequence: CSASGANNEQFF.